This T cell receptor (beta chain) was captured by sequencing in a study of vaccination and CD4 T cells after COVID-19. On the study more broadly: Cultures acting as controls obtained a CEFX pool, an HIV-1 Nef pool, or no peptide.

The treatment was: approximately 9-day PBMC culture with coronavirus spike peptide pools or control peptides (ViraFEST assay). With the Oncomine TCR Beta short-read assay, DNA from cultured CD4+ T cells was sequenced. TCRdb itself ran the PCR reads through MiXCR, one entry per CDR3 protein. This table holds approximately 18,000 distinct CDR3 sequences, around 46% found once. The CDR3 runs to 16 residues. CDR1 is SNHLY, CDR2 FYNNEI, per germline. The V gene end was trimmed by 6 bases and the J gene end by 3 bases; junction bases not matched to a gene: 5. This clonotype turned up a few times. The antigen is unknown.

The receptor was derived from a human donor who had recovered from COVID-19. The V call is TRBV2, the J call TRBJ2-3; 14 bases agree with TRBD2. The input for sequencing was CD4+ T cells from blood, cultured in vitro, taken after SARS-CoV-2 vaccination. For the CDR3, the DNA is TGTGCCAGCAGGGAGGGACTAGCGGGAGCGACAGATACGCAGTATTTT. Translating it yields CASREGLAGATDTQYF.